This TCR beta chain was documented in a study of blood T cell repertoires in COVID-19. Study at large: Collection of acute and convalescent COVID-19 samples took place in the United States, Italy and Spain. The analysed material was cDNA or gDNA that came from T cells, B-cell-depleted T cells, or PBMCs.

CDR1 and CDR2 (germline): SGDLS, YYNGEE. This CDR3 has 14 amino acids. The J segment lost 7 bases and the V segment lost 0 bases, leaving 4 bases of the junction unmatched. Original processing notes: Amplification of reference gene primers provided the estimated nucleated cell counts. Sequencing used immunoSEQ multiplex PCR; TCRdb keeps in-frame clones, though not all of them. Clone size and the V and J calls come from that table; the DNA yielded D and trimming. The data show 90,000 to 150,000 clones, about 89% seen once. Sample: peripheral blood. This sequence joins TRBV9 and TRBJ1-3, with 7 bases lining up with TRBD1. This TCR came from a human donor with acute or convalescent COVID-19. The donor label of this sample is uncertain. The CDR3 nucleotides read TGTGCCAGCAGCGTAGGGGACAGTTTGAACACCATATATTTT. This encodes CASSVGDSLNTIYF.